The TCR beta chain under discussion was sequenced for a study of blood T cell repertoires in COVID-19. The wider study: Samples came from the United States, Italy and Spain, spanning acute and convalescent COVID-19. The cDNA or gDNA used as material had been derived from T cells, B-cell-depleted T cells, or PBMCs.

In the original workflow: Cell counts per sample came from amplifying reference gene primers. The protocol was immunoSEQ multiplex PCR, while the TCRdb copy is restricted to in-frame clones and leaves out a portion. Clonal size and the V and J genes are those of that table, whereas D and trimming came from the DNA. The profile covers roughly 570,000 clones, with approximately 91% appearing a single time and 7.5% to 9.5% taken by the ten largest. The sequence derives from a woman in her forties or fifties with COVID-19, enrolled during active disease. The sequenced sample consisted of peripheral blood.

The CDR3 DNA reads TGTGCCAGCTCACCCCCTCAAGGCGGCGATGAGCAGTTCTTC. It translates to CASSPPQGGDEQFF. V usage is TRBV18 and J usage is TRBJ2-1; no firm D call. The CDR3 totals 14 residues. Germline V CDR1 and CDR2: KGHSH, LQKENI. V was trimmed by 3 bases and J by 8 bases, leaving 14 bases between them.